This TCR beta chain was documented in a study of cytomegalovirus exposure and HLA in healthy donors. PCR was performed using 60 Vbeta and 13 Jbeta primers. TCRdb's table, derived via immunoSEQ multiplex PCR, lists solely in-frame clones and lacks some. The sample has about 220,000 clones, 80% to 85% seen once. Germline V CDR1 and CDR2: KGHSH, LQKENI. V lost 2 bases and J lost 0, with 14 bases in between. The CDR3 consists of 17 residues. V usage is TRBV18 and J usage is TRBJ1-5, with D hard to call. Sequencing used PBMCs. The sequence was collected from a boy aged 2 to 9 in good health and CMV-seronegative. The CDR3 loop reads CASSPVFTGNSNQPQHF. The CDR3 DNA sequence: TGTGCCAGCTCACCAGTTTTTACGGGGAATAGCAATCAGCCCCAGCATTTT. The full variable domain, with the rest looked up from reference TRBV18 and TRBJ1-5, is NAGVMQNPRHLVRRRGQEARLRCSPMKGHSHVYWYRQLPEEGLKFMVYLQKENIIDESGMPKERFSAEFPKEGPSILRIQQVVRGDSAAYFCASSPVFTGNSNQPQHFGDGTRLSIL.